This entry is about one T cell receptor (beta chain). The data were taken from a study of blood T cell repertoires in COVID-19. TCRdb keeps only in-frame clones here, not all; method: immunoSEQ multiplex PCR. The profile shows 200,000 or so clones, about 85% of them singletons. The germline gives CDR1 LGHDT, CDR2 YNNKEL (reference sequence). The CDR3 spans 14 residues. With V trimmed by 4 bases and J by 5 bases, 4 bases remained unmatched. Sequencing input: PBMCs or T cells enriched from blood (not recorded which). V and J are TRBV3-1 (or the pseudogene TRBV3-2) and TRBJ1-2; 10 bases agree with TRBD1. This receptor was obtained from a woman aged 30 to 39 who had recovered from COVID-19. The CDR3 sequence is CASSPTDRGYGYTF. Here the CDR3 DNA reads TGTGCCAGCAGCCCGACGGACAGGGGGTATGGCTACACCTTC.